This is a list of T cell receptor beta chains from one sample in a study of cytomegalovirus exposure and HLA in healthy donors. The method was immunoSEQ multiplex PCR; TCRdb's version includes in-frame clones alone and lacks a portion of them. The table records about 160,000 clones, roughly 80% of them present only once. Sequenced: PBMCs. These receptors came from a male donor in good health and CMV-seropositive. Both conserved end residues are part of each CDR3. A D gene is named only where the DNA matches it firmly. Not every row has a clone size; where given, it reads once, few, many or a size class.

cdr3_nt: TGCGCCAGCAGCCAAGACTTTGAGCAGTTCTTC
cdr3_aa: CASSQDFEQFF
v_call: TRBV4-1
j_call: TRBJ2-1
clone_size: few
d_call: NA

cdr3_nt: TGTGCCAGCAGTTTTTGGCTTGGAGGGCGGGAAAACTCACCCCTCCACTTT
cdr3_aa: CASSFWLGGRENSPLHF
v_call: TRBV27
j_call: TRBJ1-6
clone_size: once
d_call: NA

cdr3_nt: TGCGCCAGCAGCCCGGACAGGGGGATCTACGAGCAGTACTTC
cdr3_aa: CASSPDRGIYEQYF
v_call: TRBV5-1
j_call: TRBJ2-7
clone_size: NA
d_call: TRBD1

cdr3_nt: TGTGCCAGTACCAGCTCGAGGGGGACAGGATTAAATCAGCCCCAGCATTTT
cdr3_aa: CASTSSRGTGLNQPQHF
v_call: TRBV19
j_call: TRBJ1-5
clone_size: once
d_call: TRBD1

cdr3_nt: TGTGCCAGCAGCATTACTTACAATGAGCAGTTCTTC
cdr3_aa: CASSITYNEQFF
v_call: TRBV7-2
j_call: TRBJ2-1
clone_size: NA
d_call: NA

cdr3_nt: TGCGCCAGCAGCCCCAGGGTGTACGAGCAGTACTTC
cdr3_aa: CASSPRVYEQYF
v_call: TRBV4-3
j_call: TRBJ2-7
clone_size: NA
d_call: NA

cdr3_nt: TGCGCCAGCAGCTCCGGGACTAACTACGAGCAGTACTTC
cdr3_aa: CASSSGTNYEQYF
v_call: TRBV4-3
j_call: TRBJ2-7
clone_size: few
d_call: TRBD2

cdr3_nt: TGTGCCAGCTCACCAATCATGAGGACAGGACGAGACACTGAAGCTTTCTTT
cdr3_aa: CASSPIMRTGRDTEAFF
v_call: TRBV18
j_call: TRBJ1-1
clone_size: once
d_call: TRBD1

cdr3_nt: TGTGCCTGGAGTGAATTCGGCAGGGTTAATGAAAAACTGTTTTTT
cdr3_aa: CAWSEFGRVNEKLFF
v_call: TRBV30
j_call: TRBJ1-4
clone_size: few
d_call: NA

cdr3_nt: TGTGCCAGCAGACGGGACAGGGGTCGCTCTGGGGCCAACGTCCTGACTTTC
cdr3_aa: CASRRDRGRSGANVLTF
v_call: TRBV5-4
j_call: TRBJ2-6
clone_size: NA
d_call: TRBD1

cdr3_nt: TGTGCCAGCAGCTCGGGACGCGGGGAGCCCCAGCATTTT
cdr3_aa: CASSSGRGEPQHF
v_call: TRBV5-6
j_call: TRBJ1-5
clone_size: few
d_call: NA

cdr3_nt: TGTGCCAGCAGGAGGGGGACAGGAGGTGAAAAACTGTTTTTT
cdr3_aa: CASRRGTGGEKLFF
v_call: TRBV2
j_call: TRBJ1-4
clone_size: NA
d_call: TRBD1

cdr3_nt: TGTGCCAGTAGCACAGGGGGCCTTACTAATGAAAAACTGTTTTTT
cdr3_aa: CASSTGGLTNEKLFF
v_call: TRBV19
j_call: TRBJ1-4
clone_size: NA
d_call: TRBD1

cdr3_nt: TGCGCCAGCAGCTTGGTCGACATGGTGATCAATGAGCAGTTCTTC
cdr3_aa: CASSLVDMVINEQFF
v_call: TRBV5-1
j_call: TRBJ2-1
clone_size: NA
d_call: NA

cdr3_nt: TGTGCCAGTACAGGGTCTGGAAACACCATATATTTT
cdr3_aa: CASTGSGNTIYF
v_call: TRBV6-5
j_call: TRBJ1-3
clone_size: NA
d_call: NA

cdr3_nt: TGTGCCATCACCGATGGTTGGACTTTCGAGCAGTACTTC
cdr3_aa: CAITDGWTFEQYF
v_call: TRBV10-3
j_call: TRBJ2-7
clone_size: NA
d_call: NA

cdr3_nt: TGTGCCAGCAGCCCGTCGGGACTAGCGTCTCCCGGGTACGAGCAGTACTTC
cdr3_aa: CASSPSGLASPGYEQYF
v_call: TRBV5-4
j_call: TRBJ2-7
clone_size: NA
d_call: TRBD2

cdr3_nt: TGTGCCAGCAGCTCCCTTTCGGTCCAGGCTGGAAACACCATATATTTT
cdr3_aa: CASSSLSVQAGNTIYF
v_call: TRBV7-9
j_call: TRBJ1-3
clone_size: NA
d_call: NA

cdr3_nt: TGTGCCAGCAGCCCTGACAGGGGGCTTAATGAAAAACTGTTTTTT
cdr3_aa: CASSPDRGLNEKLFF
v_call: TRBV11-2
j_call: TRBJ1-4
clone_size: NA
d_call: TRBD1

cdr3_nt: TGCGCCAGCAGCCAGGCCGCGGGTTACTACGAGCAGTACTTC
cdr3_aa: CASSQAAGYYEQYF
v_call: TRBV4-3
j_call: TRBJ2-7
clone_size: NA
d_call: NA

cdr3_nt: TGTGCCAGCAGCCCGGAGACAGGACCAGAGACCCAGTACTTC
cdr3_aa: CASSPETGPETQYF
v_call: TRBV13
j_call: TRBJ2-5
clone_size: NA
d_call: NA

cdr3_nt: TGTGCCAGCAGCTTGGGGATGACCCCAGGAGGAGAGACCCAGTACTTC
cdr3_aa: CASSLGMTPGGETQYF
v_call: TRBV5-4
j_call: TRBJ2-5
clone_size: NA
d_call: NA

cdr3_nt: TGTGCCAGCAGCTTGGCTCCCTTCGTTGTAGCTTTCTTT
cdr3_aa: CASSLAPFVVAFF
v_call: TRBV5-8
j_call: TRBJ1-1
clone_size: NA
d_call: NA